This T cell receptor (beta chain) was recovered during a study of beta chain features in type 1 diabetes. The collection from each donor was one heparinised blood draw averaging roughly 0.11 L. Between the trimmed V and J ends, which lost 4 bases and 0 bases, there was a span of 13 bases. The CDR3 has 14 residues. Germline-derived CDR1 and CDR2 are SQVTM and ANQGSEA. Since all of the isolated RNA was reverse transcribed, expressed TCRB transcripts were what got sequenced. Sequencing of naive, central memory and regulatory T cell samples gave an average of approximately 3.3 million reads. The assay was immunoSEQ multiplex PCR, and TCRdb's table has in-frame clones only and misses some. The sample lists approximately 330,000 clones, roughly 11% occurring once.

The material sequenced was naive CD4+ T cells from blood. The chain links TRBV29-1 to TRBJ2-7; D is perhaps TRBD2 (5 bases). This TCR came from a woman in her thirties in good health. Written as DNA, the CDR3 is TGCAGCGTTGGGGATAGACTAAACTCCTACGAGCAGTACTTC. Protein sequence: CSVGDRLNSYEQYF.